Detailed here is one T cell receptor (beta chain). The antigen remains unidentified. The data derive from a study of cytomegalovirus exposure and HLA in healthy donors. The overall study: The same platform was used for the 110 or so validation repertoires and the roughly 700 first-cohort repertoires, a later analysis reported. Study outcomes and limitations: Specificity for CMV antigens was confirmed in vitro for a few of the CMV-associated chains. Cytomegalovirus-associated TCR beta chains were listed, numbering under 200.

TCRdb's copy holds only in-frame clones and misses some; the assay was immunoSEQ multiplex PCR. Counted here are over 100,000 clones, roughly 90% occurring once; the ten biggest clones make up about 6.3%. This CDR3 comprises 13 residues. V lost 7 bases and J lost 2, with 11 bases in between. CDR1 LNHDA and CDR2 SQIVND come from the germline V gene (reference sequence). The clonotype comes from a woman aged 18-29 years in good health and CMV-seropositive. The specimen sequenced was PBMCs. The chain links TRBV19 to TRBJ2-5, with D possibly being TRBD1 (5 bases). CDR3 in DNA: TGTGCCAGTACGCAGGGAAGGCAAGAGACCCAGTACTTC. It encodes CASTQGRQETQYF. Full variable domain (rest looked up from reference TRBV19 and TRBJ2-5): DGGITQSPKYLFRKEGQNVTLSCEQNLNHDAMYWYRQDPGQGLRLIYYSQIVNDFQKGDIAEGYSVSREKKESFPLTVTSAQKNPTAFYLCASTQGRQETQYFGPGTRLLVL.